This TCR beta chain was sequenced in a study of blood T cell repertoires in COVID-19. A remark on this clone: The junction departs from the called germline gene at one end, perhaps through a read error.

Germline loops: CDR1 SSHAT, CDR2 FNYEAQ (reference sequence). CDR3 length: 17 residues. Profiled with immunoSEQ multiplex PCR; TCRdb holds only in-frame clones, not every one. In the table there are tens of thousands of clones, 90% of which are singletons. The V and J genes are TRBV7-7 and TRBJ2-1; possible D gene TRBD2, 6 bases. The sequence was obtained from a man aged 50 or older with COVID-19, enrolled during active disease. Specimen: peripheral blood. This CDR3 is CASSPRGGGTDVNEQFF. The CDR3 DNA reads TGTGCTAGCAGCCCCCGAGGTGGCGGGACGGATGTGAATGAGCAGTTCTTC.